The 25 T cell receptor beta chains below were found in one sample sequenced in a study of T-cell memory formation after mild COVID-19. From the 5' RACE reads, TCRdb called clonotypes with MiXCR, one entry per CDR3 protein. Here the sample spans roughly 450,000 distinct CDR3 sequences, 15% to 20% being singletons. The sample taken for sequencing was PBMCs or a T cell subset sorted from them (not recorded which). Receptors were obtained from an adult woman who had mild COVID-19 (a few samples of this study predate the infection). Cell type and time point are not known.

This chain connects TRBV5-4 to TRBJ1-1, with D uncertain. Germline values: CDR1 SGHNT, CDR2 YYREEE (reference sequence). The CDR3 covers 14 residues. V was cut by 2 bases and J by 5 bases, with 13 bases left in between. CDR3 region: CASSFSPSWTEAFF. CDR3 DNA sequence: TGTGCCAGCAGCTTTAGTCCCAGTTGGACTGAAGCTTTCTTT. Full variable domain (rest looked up from reference TRBV5-4 and TRBJ1-1): ETGVTQSPTHLIKTRGQQVTLRCSSQSGHNTVSWYQQALGQGPQFIFQYYREEENGRGNFPPRFSGLQFPNYSSELNVNALELDDSALYLCASSFSPSWTEAFFGQGTRLTVV.

This clonotype was detected only a few times. The chain joins TRBV18 to TRBJ2-7; the D gene is possibly TRBD2 (5 bases). Germline values: CDR1 KGHSH, CDR2 LQKENI. This CDR3 is built from 15 residues. V lost 3 bases, J lost 5 bases, and 17 bases lay in between. CDR3 protein: CASSPGGVGINEQYF. The CDR3 region has the DNA TGTGCCAGCTCACCTGGAGGTGTCGGGATCAACGAGCAGTACTTC.

The rearrangement links TRBV6-1 to TRBJ2-7, with 11 bases lining up with TRBD2. The CDR3 has 18 residues. The ends lost 6 bases at V and 3 bases at J; junction bases unmatched: 16. CDR1 is MNHNS, CDR2 SASEGT, per germline. CDR3: CASSEKGTSGPAFYEQYF. The DNA for the CDR3 is TGTGCCAGCAGCGAAAAGGGGACTAGCGGCCCAGCTTTCTACGAGCAGTACTTC.

This clonotype has more than one count but fewer than ten. The genes are TRBV5-1 and TRBJ2-3; 8 bases agree with TRBD1. This CDR3 spans 18 amino acids. V lost 0 bases and J lost 2; bases outside the gene matches: 11. The germline V gene has CDR1 SGHRS and CDR2 YFSETQ. DNA for the CDR3: TGCGCCAGCAGCTTGGGGACAGGGAAGGGATTTGTCACAGATACGCAGTATTTT. Amino acids: CASSLGTGKGFVTDTQYF.

The chain carries TRBV4-2 and TRBJ2-5, with 14 positions matching TRBD2. The CDR3 consists of 17 residues. Trimming cost V 0 bases and J 4 bases; bases outside gene matches: 4. The germline V gene encodes CDR1 LGHNA and CDR2 YNFKEQ. As DNA, the CDR3 is TGTGCCAGCAGCCAAGATGCGACTAGCGGGAGGGGAGAGACCCAGTACTTC. Translating it yields CASSQDATSGRGETQYF.

About this clonotype itself: One junction end disagrees with the germline gene, perhaps due to a read error. This rearrangement joins TRBV5-1 to TRBJ2-1; 9 bases fit TRBD1. This CDR3 contains 13 residues. Germline V gene sequence: CDR1 SGHRS, CDR2 YFSETQ. CDR3 residues: CACRGQGADEQFF. In DNA, the CDR3 is TGCGCCTGCAGGGGACAGGGTGCGGATGAGCAGTTCTTC.

CDR3 residues: CATSNGLSNQPQHF. The DNA for the CDR3 is TGTGCCACCAGTAACGGACTCTCCAATCAGCCCCAGCATTTT. This sequence joins TRBV24-1 and TRBJ1-5, with D hard to call. The CDR3 contains 14 residues. CDR1 and CDR2 from the germline V gene are KGHDR and SFDVKD. The V end was cut by 6 bases, the J end by 3 bases, with 11 bases between.

The chain recombines TRBV2 with TRBJ1-3; perhaps TRBD1 as D (5 bases). V shed 5 bases and J shed 0 bases, with 14 bases lying between them. Germline V gives CDR1 SNHLY, CDR2 FYNNEI. The CDR3 consists of 16 residues. The CDR3 DNA is TGTGCCAGCAGTATGCGACAGACCGTCTCTGGAAACACCATATATTTT. This encodes CASSMRQTVSGNTIYF. Combining the CDR3 with reference TRBV2 and TRBJ1-3 gives the whole variable domain EPEVTQTPSHQVTQMGQEVILRCVPISNHLYFYWYRQILGQKVEFLVSFYNNEISEKSEIFDDQFSVERPDGSNFTLKIRSTKLEDSAMYFCASSMRQTVSGNTIYFGEGSWLTVV.

The chain is built from TRBV4-1 and TRBJ2-1, with D unresolved. V was clipped by 0 bases and J by 10 bases, with 10 bases between them. The length of the CDR3 is 13 residues. In germline, CDR1 is MGHRA, CDR2 YSYEKL. The chain's CDR3 is CASSQEWVGEQFF. The CDR3 bases are TGCGCCAGCAGCCAAGAGTGGGTTGGCGAGCAGTTCTTC.

The CDR3 coding sequence is TGTGCCAGCAGTTGGACTAGCGGGGTATTGTTGCGGAATGAGCAGTTCTTC. It encodes CASSWTSGVLLRNEQFF. V is TRBV12-3 or TRBV12-4 and J is TRBJ2-1; TRBD2 matches at 12 bases. The CDR3 length is 17 residues. Trimming at V came to 4 bases and at J to 7 bases, leaving 11 bases not matched to a gene.

The sample holds a few counts of this clonotype. CDR3 amino acids: CASSLWGVKTYEQYF. The CDR3 DNA sequence: TGTGCCAGCAGCTTATGGGGGGTAAAGACCTACGAGCAGTACTTC. The chain employs TRBV13 and TRBJ2-7, with D perhaps matching TRBD2 (6 bases). Germline V gene data show CDR1 as PRHDT and CDR2 as FYEKMQ (reference sequence). There are 15 residues in the CDR3. Trimming left V 2 bases short and J 2 bases short, with 13 bases between.

This chain joins TRBV29-1 and TRBJ2-7, with D possibly TRBD1 on 6 matching bases. With 4 bases removed from V and 3 bases from J, the gap between germline ends came to 13 bases. Germline V gene lookup returns CDR1 SQVTM and CDR2 ANQGSEA. The CDR3 is made up of 13 amino acids. The CDR3 coding sequence is TGCAGCGTTGGGCAGGGGATCAACTACGAGCAGTACTTC. As protein: CSVGQGINYEQYF.

V is TRBV7-3 and J is TRBJ2-3, with no clear D. From germline, CDR1 is SGHTA and CDR2 FQGTGA. V lost 5 bases, J lost 0 bases, and 6 bases lay in between. The CDR3 contains 13 residues. CDR3 coding DNA: TGTGCCAGCAGCCCTATTAGCACAGATACGCAGTATTTT. It translates to CASSPISTDTQYF.

In DNA form, the CDR3 reads TGCAGTGCTAGAGATGACCAGCGGGGTAGGACCCACTACGAGCAGTACTTC. It yields the protein CSARDDQRGRTHYEQYF. The gene calls are TRBV20-1 and TRBJ2-7, with TRBD2 matching over 7 bases. Losses at the gene ends were 0 bases for V and 3 bases for J; bases not matched to a gene: 14. Germline V CDR1 and CDR2: DFQATT, SNEGSKA (reference sequence). The CDR3 has 17 amino acids.

The chain links TRBV5-1 to TRBJ2-6; D might be TRBD2 (5 bases). In germline, CDR1 is SGHRS, CDR2 YFSETQ. With 1 base removed from V and 0 bases from J, the gap between germline ends came to 8 bases. CDR3 length: 16 residues. The CDR3 reads CASSLSEDSGANVLTF. In DNA form, the CDR3 reads TGCGCCAGCAGCTTGTCGGAGGACTCTGGGGCCAACGTCCTGACTTTC.

The chain has TRBV18 and TRBJ2-7; 11 bases match TRBD2. V lost 3 bases to trimming and J lost 2 bases; unmatched junction nucleotides: 6. The CDR3 is made up of 16 amino acids. Germline assignment: CDR1 KGHSH and CDR2 LQKENI. CDR3 sequence reads: CASSPATSGKPYEQYF. For the CDR3, the DNA is TGTGCCAGCTCACCGGCGACTAGCGGGAAACCCTACGAGCAGTACTTC.

This clonotype has more than one count but fewer than ten. The chain couples TRBV5-4 to TRBJ2-1; no definite D call. The CDR3 extends over 16 amino acids. Germline V CDR1 and CDR2: SGHNT, YYREEE (reference sequence). With 4 bases removed from V and 0 bases from J, the gap between germline ends came to 14 bases. CDR3 nucleotides: TGTGCCAGCAGCCGCGACTCGTCGAGCTCCTACAATGAGCAGTTCTTC. Translating gives CASSRDSSSSYNEQFF.

This chain uses TRBV20-1 with TRBJ1-1, with TRBD1 matching over 7 bases. V lost 5 bases and J lost 1; bases outside the gene matches: 4. CDR1 and CDR2 (germline): DFQATT, SNEGSKA (reference sequence). CDR3 length equals 13 residues. In DNA, the CDR3 is TGCAGTGCTGCACGACAGGGGAACACTGAAGCTTTCTTT. This translates into CSAARQGNTEAFF.

This rearrangement joins TRBV6-1 to TRBJ1-2; 7 bases are shared with TRBD1. The CDR3 totals 13 residues. Germline V gene data show CDR1 as MNHNS and CDR2 as SASEGT. The V and J ends lost 8 bases and 4 bases, in that order; junction bases with no gene match: 7. CDR3 DNA: TGTGCCAGCGGAGTGGACAGGCCCTATGGCTACACCTTC. Translated, it gives CASGVDRPYGYTF.

This clonotype was detected only a few times. The J gene is TRBJ1-3, the V gene TRBV27, with D possibly being TRBD1 (5 bases). This CDR3 spans 15 amino acids. V gave up 5 bases and J gave up 4 bases, with 15 bases separating them. Germline-derived CDR1 and CDR2 are MNHEY and SMNVEV (reference sequence). In DNA form, the CDR3 reads TGTGCCAGCAGTCCGGGACCCGGGGGAGGAAACACCATATATTTT. Translation: CASSPGPGGGNTIYF.

The genes are TRBV18 and TRBJ2-5; 7 bases are a match to TRBD2. With V trimmed by 2 bases and J by 3 bases, 6 bases remained unmatched. The CDR3 loop spans 15 amino acids. Per the germline V gene, CDR1 is KGHSH and CDR2 is LQKENI. The CDR3 region has the DNA TGTGCCAGCTCACCATCCCCTAGCGGCAAAGAGACCCAGTACTTC. It is translated as CASSPSPSGKETQYF.

This clonotype came up a few times. The chain carries TRBV6-1 and TRBJ2-1; perhaps TRBD1 as D (6 bases). The germline V gene encodes CDR1 MNHNS and CDR2 SASEGT. The CDR3 totals 16 residues. V lost 6 bases and J 4 bases, leaving 19 bases between the germline ends. The CDR3: CASSTPTQGLYNEQFF. The CDR3 coding sequence is TGTGCCAGCAGCACCCCCACACAGGGCCTATACAATGAGCAGTTCTTC.

This clonotype was detected a few times. The rearrangement joins TRBV5-5 to TRBJ2-1; D not resolved. Germline V gene sequence: CDR1 SGHKS, CDR2 YYEKEE (reference sequence). CDR3 length: 13 amino acids. V was pared by 4 bases and J by 9 bases, with 14 bases between. CDR3 coding DNA: TGTGCCAGCAGCCCTCCACATCTCGTTGAGCAGTTCTTC. This gives the protein CASSPPHLVEQFF.

This clonotype occurred a few times. This sequence joins TRBV12-3 or TRBV12-4 and TRBJ2-2; 8 bases are a match to TRBD1. V shed 6 bases, J shed 4 bases, and the junction held 4 bases outside the gene matches. The CDR3 runs 14 residues. The CDR3 nucleotides read TGTGCCAGCAGGTACAGGGGGTTCACCGGGGAGCTGTTTTTT. It specifies CASRYRGFTGELFF.

This clonotype was found a few times. CDR3 sequence reads: CSAPLGTSSYNEQFF. The DNA for the CDR3 is TGCAGTGCTCCTCTCGGGACTAGCTCCTACAATGAGCAGTTCTTC. V is TRBV20-1 and J is TRBJ2-1; TRBD2 agrees at 8 bases. The CDR3 has 15 amino acids. Germline V gene sequence: CDR1 DFQATT, CDR2 SNEGSKA (reference sequence). V gave up 5 bases and J gave up 0 bases; unmatched junction bases: 6.